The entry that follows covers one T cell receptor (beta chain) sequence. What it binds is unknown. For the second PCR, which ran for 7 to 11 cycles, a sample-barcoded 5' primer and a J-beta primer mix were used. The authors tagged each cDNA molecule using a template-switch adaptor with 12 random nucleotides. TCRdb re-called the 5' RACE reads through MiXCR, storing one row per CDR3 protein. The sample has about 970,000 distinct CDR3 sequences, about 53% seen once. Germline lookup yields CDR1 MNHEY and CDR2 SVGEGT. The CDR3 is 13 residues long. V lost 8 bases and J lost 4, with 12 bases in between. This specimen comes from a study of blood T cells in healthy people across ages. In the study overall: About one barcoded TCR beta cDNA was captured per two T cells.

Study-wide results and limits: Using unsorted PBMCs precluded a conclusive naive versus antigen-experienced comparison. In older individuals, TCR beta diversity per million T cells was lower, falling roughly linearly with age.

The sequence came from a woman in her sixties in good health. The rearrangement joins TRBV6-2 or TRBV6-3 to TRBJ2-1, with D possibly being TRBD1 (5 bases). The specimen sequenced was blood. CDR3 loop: CASQLGRYNEQFF. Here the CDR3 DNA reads TGTGCCAGCCAGTTGGGGCGGTACAATGAGCAGTTCTTC.